The clone carrying this T cell receptor beta chain is a singleton in its sample. As yet, its antigen is unknown. CDR3 length equals 15 residues. Trimming removed 2 bases at V and 2 bases at J, with 13 bases between. The germline gives CDR1 ENHRY, CDR2 SYGVKD. The entry originates in a study of CD8+CD57+ T cells in acquired aplastic anemia. About the study: DNA per sorted CD4+ or CD8+ sample ranged 0.2 to 27.4 ug, averaging about 3 ug. Study observations and caveats: A significant difference in CD8+ Simpson's diversity between patients and controls was not found. Patients shared under 30 CD8+ CDR3 sequences with controls.

Genomic DNA templated the TCR beta VDJ and CDR3 profiling. TCRdb reprocessed the reads via MiXCR and lists one record per CDR3 protein. The table records around 170,000 distinct CDR3 sequences, around half of them present only once. This clonotype was sampled from a human donor in good health. Material for sequencing was sorted CD4+, CD8+, or CD8+CD57+ T cells (not recorded which) from PBMCs. The genes are TRBV10-3 and TRBJ2-7; D perhaps matches TRBD1 (6 bases). CDR3 sequence reads: CAISEPRDTTYEQYF. The CDR3 DNA reads as TGTGCCATCAGTGAGCCCCGGGACACCACCTACGAGCAGTACTTC.